This T cell receptor beta chain was profiled in a study of Ad26.COV2.S vaccination and SARS-CoV-2 variants (dated by TCRdb to the early 2020s). For the study in its entirety: Donors in the vaccine arm were drawn from COV1001, a phase I-IIa trial of Ad26.COV2.S in healthy adults that was multicentre, randomized, double-blind and placebo-controlled. Ad26.COV2.S was administered intramuscularly at 5 x 10^10 or 1 x 10^11 viral particles, either as a single shot or as two shots given 56 days apart. The specificity and breadth of SARS-CoV-2-reactive T cell receptors after Ad26.COV2.S vaccination were assessed by TCRbeta repertoire sequencing. A total of 32 samples were included in the TCR-sequenced set, comprising around 20 Ad26.COV2.S vaccine recipients, 5 placebo recipients and 8 SARS-CoV-2 convalescent individuals. Trial participants were randomized into five groups of five, in which low-dose or high-dose Ad26.COV2.S was given once or twice, or placebo was given on both occasions. Investigators remained blinded to trial group allocation during experiments and outcome assessment. Here is what the overall study found, with its caveats: Higher spike-specific TCR breadth was observed in Ad26.COV2.S recipients than in placebo recipients (P = 0.0014). According to the authors, total T cell responses may have been underestimated by the TCR breadth and depth analyses. Comparing responses between vaccine doses or regimens was not something the study was powered to do. After vaccination, substantial breadth of spike-specific CD8+ and CD4+ T cell responses was reported. Vaccine and placebo recipients had comparable non-spike TCR breadth, which fits with the vaccine containing only spike.

About this clone itself: The antigen this receptor binds is unknown. Base qualities are not provided; no much larger clone lies one nucleotide away.

TCRbeta CDR3 regions were sequenced with the immunoSEQ Assay. After extraction, genomic DNA underwent amplification by bias-controlled multiplex PCR, followed by high-throughput sequencing. For the original study's pipeline: To quantify the absolute abundance of every unique TCRbeta CDR3 region, sequences were collapsed and filtered. Usable DNA was measured by amplifying reference genes present in all nucleated cells, and TCRbeta template counts were normalized to that usable DNA to estimate T cell fraction. Repertoire TCRs were annotated as SARS-CoV-2-specific by exact matching of V gene, CDR3 amino acid sequence and J gene to a known reactive TCR set. The reference SARS-CoV-2 TCR set was obtained from MIRA and was filtered for enrichment in COVID-19-positive ImmuneCODE repertoires, whereby public or cross-reactive TCRs were removed. Drawing on the MIRA antigens, annotated TCRs were analysed further at the level of specific ORF or position within ORF. Breadth was defined as the number of annotated unique rearrangements divided by the total number of unique productive rearrangements, and depth was defined as the summed frequency of the annotated unique rearrangements. Group comparisons of TCR breadth used two-sided Wilcoxon rank-sum tests. The source is immuneACCESS, and TCRdb retained only in-frame sequences with V and J called. Part of the clones is not carried over; for the studies checked, unresolved V genes explain less than half of this, and the remainder is unexplained. That table is the source of V, J and clone size, and D and trimming were worked out from the DNA. Present in this sample are about 470,000 clones, around 90% of which were seen just once. Under 4.5% of the sample comes from the top ten.

This sample's treatment or condition label indicates: around 19 received Ad26.COV2.S at low or high dose, single or two shots; about 5 received placebo; per-sample allocation not given. For vaccine and placebo recipients, the sequenced repertoires came from samples collected on day 63 after the first injection. Cohort 1b enrolled fewer than 30 adults aged 18-55 years at a single site in Boston, USA, between 29 July and 7 August 2020. Ad26.COV2.S was a replication-incompetent adenovirus type 26 vector that expressed a prefusion-stabilized SARS-CoV-2 spike protein derived from the original Wuhan strain. From cysteine to phenylalanine, the CDR3 is 16 amino acids long. Left in the record is the CDR3 DNA by itself, 48 bases read in frame from the first base. In the germline V gene, CDR1 corresponds to SGHTA and CDR2 to FQGNSA. V has 3 bases trimmed and J has 8 bases trimmed; junction bases matching no gene number 13.

The source material was peripheral blood, sampled in a trial of Ad26.COV2.S vaccine versus placebo. The source of this sequence is a person aged 18-65 years who received the Ad26.COV2.S COVID-19 vaccine or a placebo. The chain employs TRBV7-2 and TRBJ2-1; 7 bases in the junction line up with TRBD1. The nucleotide sequence is given as TGTGCCAGCAGCTTGAGACAGGGAGAGTTTCTAGATGAGCAGTTCTTC. This is translated as CASSLRQGEFLDEQFF. The CDR3, completed at both ends by the reference TRBV7-2 and TRBJ2-1 genes, gives the full variable domain GAGVSQSPSNKVTEKGKDVELRCDPISGHTALYWYRQSLGQGLEFLIYFQGNSAPDKSGLPSDRFSAERTGGSVSTLTIQRTQQEDSAVYLCASSLRQGEFLDEQFFGPGTRLTVL.